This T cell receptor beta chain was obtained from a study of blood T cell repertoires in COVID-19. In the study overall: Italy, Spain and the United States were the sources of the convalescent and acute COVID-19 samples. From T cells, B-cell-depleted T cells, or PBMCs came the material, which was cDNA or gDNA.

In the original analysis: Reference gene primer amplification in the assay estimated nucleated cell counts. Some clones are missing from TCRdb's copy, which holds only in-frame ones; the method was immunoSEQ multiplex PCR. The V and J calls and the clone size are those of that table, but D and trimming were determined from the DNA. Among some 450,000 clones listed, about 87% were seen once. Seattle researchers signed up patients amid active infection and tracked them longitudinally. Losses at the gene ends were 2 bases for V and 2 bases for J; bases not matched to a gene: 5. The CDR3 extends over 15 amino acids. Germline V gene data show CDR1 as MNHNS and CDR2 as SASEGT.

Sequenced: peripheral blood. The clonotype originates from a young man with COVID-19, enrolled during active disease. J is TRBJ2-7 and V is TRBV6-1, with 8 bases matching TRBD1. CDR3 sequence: CASSEPQGATYEQYF. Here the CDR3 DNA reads TGTGCCAGCAGTGAACCCCAGGGGGCCACCTACGAGCAGTACTTC.